The present TCR beta chain was sequenced within a study of early T cells in non-severe SARS-CoV-2 infection. The germline V gene encodes CDR1 SEHNR and CDR2 FQNEAQ (reference sequence). Trimming took off 3 bases at V and 0 bases at J, with 6 bases between the two ends. The CDR3 is made up of 15 amino acids. Each single cDNA molecule received a unique molecular identifier. Using its own MiXCR run on the 5' RACE reads, TCRdb lists one record per CDR3 protein. The data contain approximately 26,000 distinct CDR3 sequences, around 5.2% of them singletons. This clonotype appeared many times. As yet, its antigen is unknown. Study-level points and caveats: Matches to VDJdb favored anti-spike CD8 responses and missed private and CD4 specificities.

This TCR was recovered from an adult who was a healthcare worker with PCR-confirmed SARS-CoV-2 infection or an uninfected control (not recorded which). The chain has TRBV7-9 and TRBJ2-6; the D is unclear. What was sequenced was whole blood. The CDR3 reads CASSLESSGANVLTF. The CDR3 DNA follows: TGTGCCAGCAGCTTGGAGAGCTCTGGGGCCAACGTCCTGACTTTC.